Listed here are 10 T cell receptor beta chains from one sample, sequenced in a study of blood T cell repertoires in COVID-19. TCRdb's copy holds only in-frame clones and misses some; the assay was immunoSEQ multiplex PCR. The data show 300,000 or so clones, about 88% seen once. Specimen: PBMCs or T cells enriched from blood (not recorded which). Every receptor here comes from a man aged 55 to 70 who had recovered from COVID-19.

The rearrangement joins TRBV20-1 to TRBJ2-1, with D perhaps matching TRBD1 (5 bases). The CDR3 totals 10 residues. The V and J ends lost 6 bases and 8 bases respectively, with 8 bases between them. CDR1 DFQATT and CDR2 SNEGSKA come from the germline V gene (reference sequence). The CDR3 bases are TGCAGTGCCGCCAGGGATGAGCAGTTCTTC. As protein: CSAARDEQFF.

The rearrangement links TRBV28 to TRBJ2-2; 11 bases are shared with TRBD1. The germline V gene has CDR1 MDHEN and CDR2 SYDVKM. Unmatched junction bases numbered 7, after V lost 6 bases and J lost 4 bases. The CDR3 is 16 residues long. The CDR3 reads CASSQTGTGGTGELFF. The CDR3 bases are TGTGCCAGCAGCCAAACCGGGACAGGGGGCACCGGGGAGCTGTTTTTT.

J is TRBJ2-1 and V is TRBV30, with D tentatively TRBD1 (6 bases). The germline CDR1 and CDR2 sequences are GTSNPN and SVGIG (reference sequence). V was trimmed by 2 bases and J by 10 bases, leaving 27 bases between them. The CDR3 runs to 17 residues. The CDR3 reads CAWSLTPGVRLSHEQFF. CDR3 sequence (DNA): TGTGCCTGGAGTCTAACGCCAGGGGTGCGCCTTAGTCACGAGCAGTTCTTC.

V is TRBV7-8 and J is TRBJ2-1; no definite D call. The CDR3 has 12 amino acids. Germline V lookup: CDR1 SGHVS, CDR2 FQNEAQ. V was shortened by 4 bases and J by 4 bases, with 5 bases between the two germline ends. CDR3 residues: CASSSQYNEQFF. The CDR3 bases are TGTGCCAGCAGCTCACAGTACAATGAGCAGTTCTTC.

The genes are TRBV19 and TRBJ2-2; tentatively, D is TRBD1 (6 bases). Deletions cut 6 bases from V and 0 bases from J, with 11 bases between. CDR3 length equals 15 residues. Germline V gives CDR1 LNHDA, CDR2 SQIVND (reference sequence). Here the CDR3 reads CASRLGGANTGELFF. In DNA, the CDR3 is TGTGCCAGTAGATTAGGGGGAGCGAACACCGGGGAGCTGTTTTTT. Filled out from reference TRBV19 and TRBJ2-2, the complete variable domain reads DGGITQSPKYLFRKEGQNVTLSCEQNLNHDAMYWYRQDPGQGLRLIYYSQIVNDFQKGDIAEGYSVSREKKESFPLTVTSAQKNPTAFYLCASRLGGANTGELFFGEGSRLTVL.

The J gene is TRBJ1-2, the V gene TRBV9; D is perhaps TRBD1 (5 bases). This CDR3 spans 15 amino acids. Germline CDR1 reads SGDLS; CDR2 reads YYNGEE. V lost 4 bases to trimming and J lost 10 bases, with 23 bases between them. The CDR3 region has the DNA TGTGCCAGCAGCTCTCGGACGCCCCACGGGACTAACTACACCTTC. It codes for CASSSRTPHGTNYTF.

The chain links TRBV6-5 to TRBJ2-1, with TRBD1 identical over 9 bases. CDR3 length: 16 residues. The trim removed 2 bases at V and 0 bases at J, leaving 2 bases unmatched. Germline values: CDR1 MNHEY, CDR2 SVGAGI. Here the CDR3 reads CASSYRTGASYNEQFF. The DNA of the CDR3 is TGTGCCAGCAGTTACCGGACAGGGGCCTCCTACAATGAGCAGTTCTTC.

The chain combines TRBV18 with TRBJ1-2, with D possibly matching TRBD1 (5 bases). Germline V gene data show CDR1 as KGHSH and CDR2 as LQKENI. V lost 2 bases and J lost 6, with 13 bases in between. The CDR3 spans 14 residues. The CDR3 loop reads CASSPSSTVHGYTF. CDR3 bases: TGTGCCAGCTCACCATCATCGACAGTTCATGGCTACACCTTC.

The rearrangement links TRBV11-2 to TRBJ1-2; D perhaps matches TRBD1 (6 bases). The V end was cut by 5 bases, the J end by 2 bases, with 18 bases between. The CDR3 runs 16 residues. CDR1 SGHAT and CDR2 FQNNGV come from the germline V gene. CDR3 loop: CASSPAGEGRNYGYTF. The CDR3 bases are TGTGCCAGCAGCCCCGCAGGGGAGGGGAGGAACTATGGCTACACCTTC.

This clone was found once. The chain has TRBV5-1 and TRBJ2-5; 11 positions match TRBD2. Germline loops: CDR1 SGHRS, CDR2 YFSETQ. With 2 bases clipped from V and 4 bases from J, the junction kept 7 bases outside the gene matches. This CDR3 spans 16 amino acids. DNA of the CDR3: TGCGCCAGCAGCTTATCTAGCGGGGGGCCCGTAGAGACCCAGTACTTC. Its translation: CASSLSSGGPVETQYF.